Listed here are 12 T cell receptor beta chains from one sample, sequenced in a study of blood T cell repertoires in COVID-19. The data were produced by immunoSEQ multiplex PCR, yet TCRdb's version contains in-frame clones alone and is incomplete. The data show 400,000 to 450,000 clones, about 90% seen once. The sequenced sample consisted of peripheral blood. Every receptor here comes from a man younger than 35 with COVID-19, enrolled during active disease.

This rearrangement joins TRBV6-5 to TRBJ2-3; D is perhaps TRBD2 (6 bases). The germline V gene has CDR1 MNHEY and CDR2 SVGAGI. V shed 5 bases and J shed 2 bases, with 14 bases lying between them. The CDR3 contains 15 residues. In DNA form, the CDR3 reads TGTGCCAGCAGTCCCACCGGGACTTACACAGATACGCAGTATTTT. Its translation: CASSPTGTYTDTQYF.

J is TRBJ2-2 and V is TRBV18, with 7 bases lining up with TRBD1. J lost 4 bases, V lost 3 bases, and 8 bases had no gene match. The CDR3 has 16 amino acids. The germline gives CDR1 KGHSH, CDR2 LQKENI. Written as DNA, the CDR3 is TGTGCCAGCTCACCCCAGCGACAGGGAACCACCGGGGAGCTGTTTTTT. Residues: CASSPQRQGTTGELFF.

The chain employs TRBV4-1 and TRBJ2-7; TRBD2 might be the D (5 bases). The V gene's germline CDR1 is MGHRA and CDR2 YSYEKL. V dropped 4 bases and J dropped 3 bases, with 19 bases sitting between them. This CDR3 spans 16 amino acids. Here the CDR3 reads CASSRSEVVSDYEQYF. CDR3 coding DNA: TGCGCCAGCAGCCGCTCGGAGGTTGTGTCAGACTACGAGCAGTACTTC.

The chain is built from TRBV6-5 and TRBJ1-3; 9 bases are shared with TRBD1. The CDR3 runs to 13 residues. Germline CDR1 is MNHEY and CDR2 is SVGAGI. Trimming cost V 7 bases and J 7 bases; bases outside gene matches: 5. CDR3: CASTADRGNTIYF. The CDR3 DNA reads TGTGCCAGCACCGCGGACAGGGGCAACACCATATATTTT.

V and J are TRBV7-2 and TRBJ1-5; D is undetermined. CDR3 length: 15 amino acids. Between the trimmed V and J ends, which lost 5 bases and 3 bases, there was a span of 14 bases. In germline, CDR1 is SGHTA, CDR2 FQGNSA. This CDR3 is CASSVTTLYNQPQHF. The CDR3 bases are TGTGCCAGCAGCGTAACCACATTGTACAATCAGCCCCAGCATTTT.

The genes are TRBV16 and TRBJ1-1, with D maybe TRBD1 (6 bases). Between the trimmed V and J ends, which lost 4 bases and 3 bases, there was a span of 18 bases. CDR1 KGHSY and CDR2 FQNENV come from the germline V gene. This CDR3 has 16 amino acids. The CDR3 DNA sequence: TGTGCCAGCAGCCCATCGGGGGGGGGCCTGTACACTGAAGCTTTCTTT. It specifies CASSPSGGGLYTEAFF.

The genes are TRBV5-4 and TRBJ2-7; TRBD2 matches at 8 bases. Germline V lookup: CDR1 SGHNT, CDR2 YYREEE (reference sequence). V lost 1 base, J lost 6 bases, and 9 bases stayed unmatched. This CDR3 spans 15 amino acids. CDR3 nucleotides: TGTGCCAGCAGCTTGATGGGTAGCGGGGTGTCCGAGCAGTACTTC. Translating gives CASSLMGSGVSEQYF.

The rearrangement links TRBV12-3 or TRBV12-4 to TRBJ1-5; a possible D gene is TRBD1 (5 bases). Trimming removed 3 bases from V and 4 bases from J, with 7 bases in between. This CDR3 has 13 amino acids. CDR3 DNA: TGTGCCAGCAGTTTGGGGCAGAATCAGCCCCAGCATTTT. Its protein is CASSLGQNQPQHF.

This chain joins TRBV5-4 and TRBJ2-1, with TRBD2 matching over 13 bases. The J segment lost 4 bases and the V segment lost 5 bases, leaving 6 bases of the junction unmatched. In germline, CDR1 is SGHNT, CDR2 YYREEE (reference sequence). This CDR3 spans 16 amino acids. CDR3 amino acids: CASSPGLAGVYNEQFF. CDR3 coding DNA: TGTGCCAGCAGTCCTGGACTAGCGGGAGTATACAATGAGCAGTTCTTC.

The rearrangement joins TRBV6-5 to TRBJ1-1; 8 nucleotides align to TRBD1. The ends lost 5 bases at V and 4 bases at J; junction bases unmatched: 3. This CDR3 is built from 13 residues. CDR1 is MNHEY and CDR2 is SVGAGI in the germline V gene. The CDR3 sequence: CASSQGAVTEAFF. The CDR3 bases are TGTGCCAGCAGTCAGGGGGCAGTCACTGAAGCTTTCTTT.

This sequence joins TRBV18 and TRBJ1-6, with 9 bases aligning to TRBD1. This CDR3 comprises 13 residues. The J segment lost 7 bases and the V segment lost 5 bases, leaving 0 bases of the junction unmatched. From germline, CDR1 is KGHSH and CDR2 LQKENI. The CDR3 nucleotides read TGTGCCAGCTCAGGGACAGGGAATTCACCCCTCCACTTT. This codes for CASSGTGNSPLHF.

The chain is built from TRBV11-1 and TRBJ2-7, with 8 bases that match TRBD2. The V and J ends lost 2 bases and 1 base, in that order; junction bases with no gene match: 1. Germline CDR1 and CDR2: SGHAT and FQDESV (reference sequence). This CDR3 contains 14 residues. Here the CDR3 reads CASSLTSGSYEQYF. DNA of the CDR3: TGTGCCAGCAGCTTAACTAGCGGATCCTACGAGCAGTACTTC. Drawing the rest from reference TRBV11-1 and TRBJ2-7, the complete variable domain is EAEVAQSPRYKITEKSQAVAFWCDPISGHATLYWYRQILGQGPELLVQFQDESVVDDSQLPKDRFSAERLKGVDSTLKIQPAELGDSAMYLCASSLTSGSYEQYFGPGTRLTVT.